This T cell receptor beta chain was recovered during a study of graft-versus-host responses after intestinal transplantation (dated by TCRdb to about 2021). Context from the whole study: The transplants that recipients received were multivisceral, liver-intestinal, or isolated intestinal. Every recipient was given anti-thymocyte globulin induction, then maintenance tacrolimus and steroids for around three years. After intestinal transplantation, graft-versus-host and host-versus-graft alloreactive T cell clones in the graft, circulation and bone marrow were tracked using bulk TCR-beta CDR3 sequencing. To identify alloreactive clones, pre-transplant mixed lymphocyte reaction products were sequenced and then compared with unstimulated pre-transplant donor and recipient T cells. The cohort enrolled under 25 intestinal transplant recipients including one retransplant, and a few patients lacking pretransplant specimens were excluded. Donor T cell macrochimerism was defined as a peak of at least 4% donor T cells among recipient peripheral blood mononuclear cells. Instead of going to the commercial service, samples from a few later patients were sequenced in-house on an Illumina MiSeq and processed with MiXCR.

Results the study describes overall, beyond this receptor: Early after transplant, peak levels of circulating GvH clones were found to be associated with declines in HvG clones. GvH clones were detected in recipient bone marrow, and some of these GvH clones were observed earlier in ileal mucosa or blood, consistent with an intestinal mucosal origin. The conclusions were limited by the relatively low number and heterogeneity of the intestinal transplant patients. Patients with donor T cell macrochimerism had high GvH to HvG T cell clonal ratios in their allografts.

Germline trimming: 3 bases from V, 6 bases from J; junction bases outside gene matches: 13. Via the germline V gene, CDR1 is LGHNA and CDR2 YNFKEQ. There are 16 amino acids in the CDR3, from cysteine to phenylalanine inclusive. The only DNA kept is the CDR3, 48 bases in frame from the first base. Interpreted using the paper, the time point label stands for: cells obtained before transplantation from donor or recipient. CD3+CD4+ and CD3+CD8+ populations were FACS-sorted from unstimulated pre-transplant donor and recipient cells taken from spleen or lymph nodes. On this clone: The clone's antigen remains unknown. Base qualities are not recorded, but no much larger clone differs from it by a single base.

Preparation of the library involved the immunoSEQ multiplex PCR assay. In most patients, genomic DNA was isolated using the Qiagen DNeasy Blood and Tissue Kit and sent frozen to Adaptive Biotechnologies for TCR sequencing. Adaptive Biotechnologies carried out high-throughput TCR-beta CDR3 sequencing of genomic DNA for most patients. The authors processed their data as follows. Adaptive's ImmunoSEQ software was the source of the TCR sequencing data for 15 to 20 patients, while three other patients were processed with MiXCR and VDJtools. CD4 versus CD8 sorting errors were corrected by removing sequences found in both subsets at a frequency ratio below 5:1. CDR3 nucleotide sequences shared between donor and recipient were removed because the origin of such sequences could not be assigned. To count as alloreactive, a clone needed at least 2-fold expansion over unstimulated cells and a minimum CFSE-low frequency of 0.002% (template counts) or 0.001% (read counts). A clone was considered mappable if detected in the sequenced pre-transplant spleen, lymph node, or MLR CFSE-low populations of the donor or recipient. Cumulative frequency of alloreactive clones was calculated as a percentage of all sequences weighted by copy number. What TCRdb holds here is the immuneACCESS table cut down to in-frame rearrangements. Part of the clones is not present; checked against another copy, under half of the missing clones reflect an unresolved V gene, and the others are unexplained. The DNA was the basis for D and trimming; V, J and clone size are from that table. The sample table records 70,000 or so clones; approximately 87% of these occur just once. The top ten clonotypes cover nearly 0.4% of the sample.

Rearrangement joined TRBV4-2 to TRBJ1-2; a stretch of 7 junction bases matches TRBD1. This receptor was identified in a human donor who was the organ donor for an intestinal transplant. The material was unstimulated CD4+ T cells sorted from spleen or lymph node cells, obtained before transplant. The nucleotide sequence reads TGTGCCAGCAGCCAGGAGGGCCCGGGACAGATAAATGGCTACACCTTC. Its protein is CASSQEGPGQINGYTF.